This T cell receptor (beta chain) was observed in a study of T cells in Graves' hyperthyroidism and ophthalmopathy (dated by TCRdb to between 2018 and 2021). Regarding the research as a whole: Peripheral blood was collected at initial diagnosis, before any treatment. In addition, the study compared T-cell repertoires in thyroid tissue and in blood from five to seven Graves' hyperthyroidism patients. Whether ophthalmopathy could be predicted prospectively was tested in an independent validation cohort made up of approximately 19 hyperthyroidism patients plus 17 patients who later progressed to ophthalmopathy. TCR V-J signatures able to tell the groups apart were searched for in a discovery cohort of approximately 95 patients, of whom more than 40 had Graves' ophthalmopathy and roughly 58 had stable Graves' hyperthyroidism. TCR Vbeta CDR3 sequencing of roughly 140 peripheral blood samples (under 45 ophthalmopathy, 75 to 80 hyperthyroidism and approximately 17 progressor patients) is reported in the paper. After blood sampling, hyperthyroidism patients were treated with methimazole at a starting dose of 30 mg daily, and ophthalmopathy patients were treated with high-dose intravenous methylprednisolone. For training and testing, the 100 or so patients in the discovery cohort were randomly divided in a 7:3 ratio. General study outcomes and caveats: Most expanded thyroid clonotypes (frequency above 0.001) were also detected in blood, suggesting blood repertoires may reflect thyroid immune responses. In validation, progression to ophthalmopathy was predicted by the model with 65% to 71% sensitivity and 72.22% specificity, a median of around 6.5 months before onset. No statistical method was used to fix the sample size in advance, and group allocation was not hidden from the investigators. A model built on a 13 V-J signature distinguished ophthalmopathy from stable hyperthyroidism, reaching about 88% sensitivity and about 81% specificity in cross-validation and 80%/75% in testing.

The TCR beta CDR3 regions were amplified from RNA transcripts. The first round of RT-PCR for the TCR CDR3 was performed with the HTBI primer set and the Qiagen OneStep RT-PCR kit. Libraries were constructed in a second round of multiplex PCR, after which size selection and purification were carried out. Libraries were sequenced paired-end with 100 bp reads on an Illumina HiSeq2000. As for the authors' bioinformatics: Raw data were processed with SOAPnuke, discarding reads with adapters, uncalled bases, mean Phred below 15, or no exact constant-primer or identifier match. High-quality paired reads were merged using COPE v1.2.5, and each unique nucleotide sequence was defined as a clonotype. MiTCR v1.1 was used to align clonotypes to the IMGT TRBV, TRBD and TRBJ reference segments. The analysis included only V-J combinations with a frequency above 0.0001, which together covered around 99% of the repertoires. A TCS score was defined as the ratio between F50 (clonal expansion) and ExV (chaos), using BLOSUM62-based TCRdist between CDR3 peptides within each V-J. Welch's t-statistics and random forest reduced 514 V-J features to around 14, which were used in a naive Bayes classifier (R e1071). The public reads were reanalyzed by TCRdb: fastp trimming at Q25, MiXCR alignment, in-frame beta chains only. Entries are consolidated by CDR3 protein sequence, retaining the most common genes and DNA. These V and J calls derive from TCRdb rather than the authors' analysis. The sample yields fewer than 400,000 distinct CDR3 sequences; roughly 14% were counted once. Roughly a quarter of the sample lies in the top ten.

Hyperthyroidism patients were newly diagnosed, with disease duration under 2 months, and aged 18 to 65 years. The study excluded patients with uncontrolled infections, other autoimmune diseases, pregnancy or lactation. Diagnoses relied on clinical symptoms, serum thyroxine and TRAb, thyroid ultrasound and orbital computed tomography. Blood from progressor patients was drawn when they were first diagnosed with hyperthyroidism, before any ophthalmopathy symptoms appeared. Ficoll-Paque density gradient centrifugation was used to isolate PBMCs from 8.5 to 10 ml of fresh peripheral blood. Progressor patients were first diagnosed with Graves' hyperthyroidism and then developed ophthalmopathy during follow-up. Total RNA was extracted with Trizol reagent, and quality was checked on an Agilent 2100 Bioanalyzer. The germline V gene gives CDR1 as SQVTM and CDR2 as ANQGSEA. V and J are trimmed by 5 bases and 2 bases, and the gene matches miss 3 bases of the junction. The CDR3 covers 12 residues, taking in both the cysteine and the phenylalanine. The retained sequence is limited to the CDR3, 36 bases, with the frame set at the first base.

With regard to this clonotype: This receptor's antigen is unknown. Base qualities were left out, and no much larger clone turns up one base away.

The V gene is TRBV29-1 and the J gene is TRBJ2-7; the junction holds 7 bases that match TRBD2. This clonotype was obtained from a woman aged 18 to 35 with Graves' hyperthyroidism that later progressed to Graves' ophthalmopathy. What was sequenced was blood. The nucleotide sequence is TGCAGCGTTCATAGCGGGCCCTACGAGCAGTACTTC. Its coded protein is CSVHSGPYEQYF.